The source of this T cell receptor (beta chain) is a study of T cell responses to AZD1222 COVID-19 vaccine. From germline, CDR1 is SGDLS and CDR2 YYNGEE. V was shortened by 0 bases and J by 6 bases, with 4 bases between the two germline ends. This CDR3 is built from 12 residues. As concerns this clone: The antigen is not known.

Points from the study as a whole: Following two doses of AZD1222, Spike-specific TCR breadth and depth rose. The span of vaccine-associated CD4 TCRs extended across spike, with dominance at 160-218 and 743-854. White British ancestry dominated among donors, who included more females, and clonal diversity was possibly underestimated.

Repertoires were generated with immunoSEQ multiplex PCR, while TCRdb's copy carries only in-frame clones and drops some. The table shows 110,000 or so clones, with more than 70% occurring only once. Sequenced here: peripheral blood, sampled 28 days after the second AZD1222 dose. V and J are TRBV9 and TRBJ1-5; D is undetermined. This sequence originates from an adult who received the AZD1222 COVID-19 vaccine. The CDR3 spells CASSVGGQPQHF. Written as DNA, the CDR3 is TGTGCCAGCAGCGTAGGGGGTCAGCCCCAGCATTTT.